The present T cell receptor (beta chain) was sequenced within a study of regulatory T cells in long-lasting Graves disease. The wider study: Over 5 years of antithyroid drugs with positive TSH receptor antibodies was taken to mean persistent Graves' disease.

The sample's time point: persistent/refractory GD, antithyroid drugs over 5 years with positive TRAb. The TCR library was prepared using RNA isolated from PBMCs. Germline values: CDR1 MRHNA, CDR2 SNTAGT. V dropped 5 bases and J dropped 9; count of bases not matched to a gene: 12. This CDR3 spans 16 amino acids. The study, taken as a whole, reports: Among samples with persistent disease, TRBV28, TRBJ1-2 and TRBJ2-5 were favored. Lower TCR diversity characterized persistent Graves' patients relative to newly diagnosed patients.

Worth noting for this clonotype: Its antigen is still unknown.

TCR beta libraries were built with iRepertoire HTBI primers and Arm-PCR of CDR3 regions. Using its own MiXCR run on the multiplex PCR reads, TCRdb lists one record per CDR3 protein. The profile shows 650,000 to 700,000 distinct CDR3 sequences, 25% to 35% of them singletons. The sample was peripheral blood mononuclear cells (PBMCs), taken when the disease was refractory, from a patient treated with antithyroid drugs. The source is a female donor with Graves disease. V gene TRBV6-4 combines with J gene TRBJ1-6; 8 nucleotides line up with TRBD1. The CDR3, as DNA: TGTGCCAGCAGTTACACACCCGGACAGGGCCGTTCACCCCTCCACTTT. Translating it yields CASSYTPGQGRSPLHF.